The clone carrying this TCR beta chain was detected ten times or more. Its target is not known. The sorted libraries drew on about a million T cells that were CD4+ or CD8+. The CDR3 covers 15 residues. The V gene's germline CDR1 is SGHVS and CDR2 FNYEAQ. V was pared by 5 bases and J by 0 bases, with 13 bases between. Synthesis of cDNA was performed by 5'RACE using 10-nucleotide random UMIs. One entry per CDR3 protein, called by TCRdb with MiXCR from the 5' RACE reads. The table includes over 25,000 distinct CDR3 sequences, roughly a quarter detected once. These data are taken from a study of neurological immune-mediated disorders. Study observations and caveats: Healthy controls had more TCR clonal expansion than multiple sclerosis, which showed the least, whereas HTLV-1-associated myelopathy showed the most. None of the CDR3 amino acid sequences in expanded clones turned up in more than one subject, which points to private repertoires in all groups.

J is TRBJ1-1 and V is TRBV7-6; tentative D call: TRBD1 (6 bases). The origin of this receptor is a man aged 45-65 years with HTLV-1-associated myelopathy (HAM/TSP). Sequenced material: CD4+ T cells from blood. The CDR3 DNA sequence: TGTGCCAGCAGCCGCTTACAGGGTTTGAACACTGAAGCTTTCTTT. Translated: CASSRLQGLNTEAFF.